This is a list of T cell receptor beta chains from one sample in a study of shared T cell receptors in the human thymus. This table comes from immunoSEQ multiplex PCR, and its TCRdb copy is limited to in-frame clones, with some not included. Of hundreds of thousands of clones listed, approximately 95% were seen once; the top ten hold approximately 0.02%. The sample consisted of thymocytes. The receptors originated from a human donor. Both conserved end residues are trimmed from each CDR3. A D gene is named only where the DNA matches it firmly.

NA | TRBV7-2 | ASSPRDTTGELF
NA | TRBV25-1 | ASSGDFYEQY
NA | TRBV6-1 | ASSGAWAHGNTIY
NA | TRBV7-2 | AEGTGWNEQF
TRBD1 | TRBV28 | ASYTRQGTNVLT
NA | TRBV6-5 | ASSYSDTGAYEQY
NA | TRBV4-2 | ASSHLGGGTYEQY
TRBD2 | TRBV5-5 | ASSLLAGDPYEQY
NA | TRBV10-1 | ASAPGTGHNYGYT
TRBD2 | TRBV4-2 | ASSQGLAGAKNIQY
NA | TRBV28 | ASSFQPYSNQPQH
TRBD1 | TRBV27 | ASRVQGSYEQY
TRBD2 | TRBV7-2 | ASSLFTAGGRSYEQY
TRBD1 | TRBV5-1 | ASSVAWGTDIYEQY
TRBD2 | TRBV19 | ASSNKGTSGRGDYEQY
TRBD2 | TRBV30 | AWSEGGRGDTQY
NA | TRBV2 | ASIWPTQETQY
TRBD1 | TRBV11-3 | ASSLDRNRGLSDTQY
NA | TRBV5-1 | ASSFGNRTYNEQF
TRBD1 | TRBV29-1 | SVRQGAYEQY
TRBD2 | TRBV4-3 | ASSPGRGTSETMSGELF
NA | TRBV4-1 | ASSQDRIRHHTGELF
NA | TRBV6-5 | ASSTDGTYEQY
NA | TRBV2 | ASIEQGLYEQY
NA | TRBV15 | ATSRDLRTGAFQY
NA | TRBV14 | ASSPGRDRGARANYEQY
NA | TRBV9 | ASSERKPQH
NA | TRBV7-2 | ASSPPSGGGAF
NA | TRBV5-8 | ASSLVVYEQY
NA | TRBV16 | ASSQWHHGAF
TRBD2 | TRBV7-3 | ASSLTVRGRAPPYEQY
TRBD1 | TRBV5-6 | ASSCHLDRGTHTEAF
TRBD2 | TRBV27 | ASSPLREREFGDTQY
NA | TRBV4-1 | ASSQVTPTDTQY
TRBD1 | TRBV19 | ASSTRTRTGKPYEQY
NA | TRBV19 | ASSPGGPGTGTQY
NA | TRBV4-3 | ASSQDRQPVKF
NA | TRBV27 | ASSPPSSVGSNEQF
NA | TRBV5-1 | ASNPGGDLLNGNTEAF
TRBD2 | TRBV27 | ASSPRVAGGGETQY
NA | TRBV9 | ASSPTRKTSTDTQY
NA | TRBV11-1 | ASSLGRIGRSNQPQH
NA | TRBV7-2 | ASSFSPRGYQETQY
TRBD2 | TRBV6-6 | ASSLGLAANEQF
NA | TRBV5-6 | ASSFGPQDPSSYEQY
NA | TRBV9 | ASSESGGLPYGYT
NA | TRBV15 | ATRTALIGEQY
TRBD1 | TRBV10-1 | ASSPWTGGHCNQPQH
NA | TRBV5-5 | ASSLPNRENTEAF
TRBD1 | TRBV28 | ASSLIVGRGSTNEKLF
NA | TRBV6-5 | ASSPPVPEGYT
NA | TRBV18 | ASSPRQSGEINTGELF
NA | TRBV28 | ASSFNLPSGAF
NA | TRBV21-1 | ASNKQGGNYNEQF
NA | TRBV18 | ASSPRMVAELAYNEQF
NA | TRBV5-1 | ASSQTGYNEQF
NA | TRBV5-1 | ASSSWADDTGELF